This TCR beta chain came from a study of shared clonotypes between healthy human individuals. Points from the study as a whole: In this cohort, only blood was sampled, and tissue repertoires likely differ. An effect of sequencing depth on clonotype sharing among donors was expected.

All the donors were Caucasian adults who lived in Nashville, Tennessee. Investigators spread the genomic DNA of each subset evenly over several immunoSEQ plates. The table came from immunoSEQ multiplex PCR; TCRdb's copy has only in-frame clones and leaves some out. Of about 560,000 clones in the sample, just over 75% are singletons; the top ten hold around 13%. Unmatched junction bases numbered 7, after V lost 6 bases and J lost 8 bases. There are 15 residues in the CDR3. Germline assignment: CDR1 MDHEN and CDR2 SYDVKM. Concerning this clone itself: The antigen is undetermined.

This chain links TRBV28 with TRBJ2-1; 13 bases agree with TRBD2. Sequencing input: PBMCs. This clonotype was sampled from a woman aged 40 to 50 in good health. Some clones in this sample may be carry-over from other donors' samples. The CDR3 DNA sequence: TGTGCCAGCAGCAGGACTAGCGGGAGTCAGGATGAGCAGTTCTTC. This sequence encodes CASSRTSGSQDEQFF. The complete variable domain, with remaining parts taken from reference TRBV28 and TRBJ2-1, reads DVKVTQSSRYLVKRTGEKVFLECVQDMDHENMFWYRQDPGLGLRLIYFSYDVKMKEKGDIPEGYSVSREKKERFSLILESASTNQTSMYLCASSRTSGSQDEQFFGPGTRLTVL.